The 8 T cell receptor beta chains below come from one sample, sequenced in a study of regulatory T cells in long-lasting Graves disease. Investigators prepared the TCR beta libraries by applying iRepertoire HTBI primers and Arm-PCR of CDR3 regions. MiXCR, applied by TCRdb to the multiplex PCR reads, yields one record per CDR3 protein. Here the sample spans some 280,000 distinct CDR3 sequences, 20% to 25% being singletons. The time point is: persistent/refractory GD, antithyroid drugs over 5 years with positive TRAb. With RNA extracted from PBMCs as input, the TCR library was made. Source: peripheral blood mononuclear cells (PBMCs), taken when the disease was refractory, from a patient treated with antithyroid drugs. These receptor sequences come from a female donor with Graves disease.

This clonotype appeared many times. J is TRBJ2-7 and V is TRBV30; D unclear. There are 13 residues in the CDR3. Trimming took off 5 bases at V and 2 bases at J, with 13 bases between the two ends. Germline V gene data show CDR1 as GTSNPN and CDR2 as SVGIG (reference sequence). The DNA for the CDR3 is TGTGCCTGGGGCGGTGGCAGTACCTACGAGCAGTACTTC. Translated, it gives CAWGGGSTYEQYF.

This clonotype was recorded a few times. The V call is TRBV27, the J call TRBJ2-7; TRBD1 agrees at 8 bases. Germline trimming cut 4 bases from V and 6 bases from J; bases unmatched to any gene: 5. The CDR3 extends over 13 amino acids. Germline CDR1 and CDR2: MNHEY and SMNVEV (reference sequence). Here the CDR3 reads CASSYRGYSEQYF. The DNA for the CDR3 is TGTGCCAGCAGTTACAGGGGGTACTCCGAGCAGTACTTC.

The chain links TRBV4-3 to TRBJ2-5, with 7 bases lining up with TRBD2. Germline CDR1 LGHNA, CDR2 YSLEER. The CDR3 loop spans 15 amino acids. J lost 5 bases, V lost 2 bases, and 8 bases had no gene match. In nucleotides, the CDR3 is TGCGCCAGCAGCCAAAACCCGGCGGGAGAGGAGACCCAGTACTTC. It yields the protein CASSQNPAGEETQYF.

This clonotype was picked up a small number of times. CDR3 DNA sequence: TGTGCCAGCAGCTCCGTCTTTCTGGGGACAACCTACGAGCAGTACTTC. Residues: CASSSVFLGTTYEQYF. The chain joins TRBV7-8 to TRBJ2-7, with D perhaps TRBD1 (6 bases). The CDR3 is 16 amino acids. Germline V gene lookup returns CDR1 SGHVS and CDR2 FQNEAQ. V shed 4 bases and J shed 2 bases, with 18 bases lying between them.

This clonotype was recorded many times. V and J are TRBV7-2 and TRBJ1-2; D is undetermined. This CDR3 comprises 14 residues. Germline-derived CDR1 and CDR2 are SGHTA and FQGNSA. V was trimmed by 1 base and J by 3 bases, leaving 9 bases between them. CDR3 nucleotides: TGTGCCAGCAGCTTAGGGTCCCACGACTATGGCTACACCTTC. It translates to CASSLGSHDYGYTF.

The rearrangement uses TRBV30 and TRBJ1-4; D call uncertain. With 0 bases removed from V and 5 bases from J, the gap between germline ends came to 1 base. CDR3 length equals 11 residues. The germline V gene has CDR1 GTSNPN and CDR2 SVGIG (reference sequence). The CDR3 reads CAWSVNEKLFF. The CDR3 coding sequence is TGTGCCTGGAGTGTAAATGAAAAACTGTTTTTT.

This clonotype has at least ten counts. The chain combines TRBV12-3 or TRBV12-4 with TRBJ2-2; TRBD1 might be the D (5 bases). The CDR3 is made up of 15 amino acids. Trimming took 8 bases from V and 0 from J, leaving 13 bases between them. CDR3 residues: CASQRDRSNTGELFF. CDR3 coding DNA: TGTGCCAGCCAGAGAGACAGATCGAACACCGGGGAGCTGTTTTTT.

This clonotype was detected a few times. The rearrangement uses TRBV20-1 and TRBJ2-5; no firm D call. The CDR3 has 15 amino acids. V was cut by 6 bases and J by 2 bases, with 19 bases left in between. Germline CDR1 reads DFQATT; CDR2 reads SNEGSKA (reference sequence). The CDR3 bases are TGCAGTGCCCCCAAGTCGGTCGCCCCTCAAGAGACCCAGTACTTC. This codes for CSAPKSVAPQETQYF.